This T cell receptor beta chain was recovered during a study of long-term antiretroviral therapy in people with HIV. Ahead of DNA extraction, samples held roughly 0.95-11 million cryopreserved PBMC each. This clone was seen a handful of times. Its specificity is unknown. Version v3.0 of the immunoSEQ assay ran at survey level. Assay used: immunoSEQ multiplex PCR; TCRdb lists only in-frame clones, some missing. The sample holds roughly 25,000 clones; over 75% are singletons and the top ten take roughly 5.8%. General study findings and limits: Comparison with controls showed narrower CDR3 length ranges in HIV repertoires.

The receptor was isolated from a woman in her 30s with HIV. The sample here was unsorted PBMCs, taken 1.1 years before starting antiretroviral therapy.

The CDR3, as DNA: TGTGCCTGGAGATACGACAGGGAAACAGATACGCAGTATTTT. Translated, it gives CAWRYDRETDTQYF. The V call is TRBV30, the J call TRBJ2-3; 7 bases are a match to TRBD1. CDR1 GTSNPN and CDR2 SVGIG come from the germline V gene (reference sequence). The CDR3 spans 14 residues. With V trimmed by 3 bases and J by 3 bases, 6 bases remained unmatched.